The source of this T cell receptor beta chain is a study of Ad26.COV2.S vaccination and SARS-CoV-2 variants. Study details: By the intramuscular route, Ad26.COV2.S was given once, or twice 56 days apart.

Study-level results: Vaccinees displayed broader spike-specific TCR repertoires than placebo recipients.

Treatment: approximately 18 received Ad26.COV2.S at low or high dose, single or two shots; 5 received placebo; per-sample allocation not given. Sampling was done on day 63 after the first vaccine or placebo injection. This adult donor, from Boston, was 18-55 years old. Built on an Ad26 vector, the vaccine expressed Wuhan-strain SARS-CoV-2 spike. V lost 3 bases to trimming and J lost 0 bases, with 11 bases between them. Looked up from germline, CDR1 is PRHDT and CDR2 is FYEKMQ (reference sequence). The CDR3 loop spans 15 amino acids. The method was immunoSEQ multiplex PCR; TCRdb's version includes in-frame clones alone and lacks a portion of them. The table lists about 400,000 clones, around 92% of them singletons, with over 1.5% in the top ten. Regarding this clone: Its antigen is as yet unknown.

The V and J genes are TRBV13 and TRBJ1-1; D is undetermined. The input for sequencing was peripheral blood, taken in a trial of Ad26.COV2.S vaccine versus placebo. The receptor comes from a person between 18 and 59 years old who received the Ad26.COV2.S COVID-19 vaccine or a placebo. CDR3 sequence reads: CASSLVNPMNTEAFF. The CDR3, as DNA: TGTGCCAGCAGCTTGGTCAACCCCATGAACACTGAAGCTTTCTTT. Full variable domain (rest looked up from reference TRBV13 and TRBJ1-1): AAGVIQSPRHLIKEKRETATLKCYPIPRHDTVYWYQQGPGQDPQFLISFYEKMQSDKGSIPDRFSAQQFSDYHSELNMSSLELGDSALYFCASSLVNPMNTEAFFGQGTRLTVV.